The TCR beta chain under discussion was sequenced for a study of cytomegalovirus exposure and HLA in healthy donors. Background on the study: The roughly 130 validation repertoires used the same platform as the 550 to 850 first-cohort repertoires (as reported by a later analysis). Points from the study as a whole: Among the CMV-associated chains, a few were confirmed in vitro as specific for CMV antigens. Altogether, 150 to 200 TCR beta chains were recorded as cytomegalovirus-associated.

In the case of this clone: Its specificity is not known.

Sequencing used immunoSEQ multiplex PCR; TCRdb keeps in-frame clones, though not all of them. This sample yields hundreds of thousands of clones, of which just over 85% are seen a single time; 0.8% to 0.85% belongs to the top ten. V gave up 5 bases and J gave up 4 bases; unmatched junction bases: 4. This CDR3 has 15 residues. From germline, CDR1 is MDHEN and CDR2 SYDVKM. The receptor comes from a woman between 18 and 30 years old in good health and CMV-seronegative. Sample: PBMCs. The chain uses TRBV28 and TRBJ2-2, with 10 bases fitting TRBD2. CDR3 loop: CASSQLAGLTGELFF. The CDR3 region has the DNA TGTGCCAGCAGTCAACTAGCGGGACTCACCGGGGAGCTGTTTTTT.